A selection of T cell receptor beta chains follows, all from one sample in a study of CD8+ T cells in alopecia areata. The table came from immunoSEQ multiplex PCR; TCRdb's copy has only in-frame clones and leaves some out. This table holds 150,000 to 200,000 clones, roughly 66% found once. The specimen was CD4+ T cells sorted from blood, collected at week 24, from a patient treated with tofacitinib. These receptors all stem from a human donor with alopecia areata. Each CDR3 is given without its conserved first and last residue. Each record gives: V gene, D gene, CDR3 protein. D genes are given only for firm matches.

>TRBV30|.
AWSGGRLYGYT
>TRBV30|.
AWASLYNEQF
>TRBV25-1|.
ASSPVGQYSHGYT
>TRBV27|.
ARPLSGNTIY
>TRBV30|.
AWSVHSNYGYT
>TRBV6-1|.
ASSDRWSSYEQY
>TRBV29-1|.
SVVGATYGYT
>TRBV18|.
ASSPPSGYEQY
>TRBV15|.
ATSRDWGGTQETQY
>TRBV15|TRBD1
ATSREPPGQKYTDTQY
>TRBV7-3|.
ASSPAPGANTEAF
>TRBV6-6|TRBD1
ASSYGTGVTSGIQY
>TRBV29-1|TRBD2
STREGTSTDTQY
>TRBV29-1|TRBD2
SVEGTRQETQY
>TRBV30|TRBD2
AWRAGGSYNEQF
>TRBV30|TRBD2
AWSVPGTSGGPDTQY
>TRBV29-1|TRBD2
SVGLAYEQY
>TRBV6-5|TRBD2
ASSILAGAIGEQF
>TRBV6-5|.
ASSYTQQGSGNTIY
>TRBV25-1|.
ASSDKAGLNTEAF
>TRBV27|.
ASSPFSGRSGANVLT
>TRBV19|TRBD1
ASSMGLLQGNYGYT
>TRBV5-1|TRBD1
ASSLMTGRETQY
>TRBV2|TRBD1
ASSEYRTGGEKLF
>TRBV5-6|TRBD1
ASSLFGTGTNEQY
>TRBV5-1|TRBD1
ASSLLQGDTGELF
>TRBV7-6|.
ASSSPGLGTGELF
>TRBV30|TRBD2
AWSVKAGGHTGELF
>TRBV10-3|.
AISAQQETQY
>TRBV7-9|TRBD1
ASSTSRGQGTEAF
>TRBV25-1|TRBD2
ASIQAGAYNEQF
>TRBV5-6|.
ASSLEDRNYGYT
>TRBV5-4|.
ASSSFLTEAF
>TRBV25-1|.
ASSESGAFYNSPLH
>TRBV4-3|.
ASSQEGGSGNEKLF
>TRBV30|.
ASPGSRGYT
>TRBV7-9|.
ASSLQGSTEAF
>TRBV7-2|.
ASKILRGDTQY
>TRBV29-1|.
SVEDLRKPNEQF
>TRBV30|.
AWSAGINQPQH
>TRBV11-2|.
ASSLGPAGTEAF
>TRBV30|.
AWKLQGRGYGYT
>TRBV29-1|TRBD1
SGRTGNTEAF
>TRBV18|.
ASSPRDGSYEQY
>TRBV30|TRBD2
AWKKAGGPGELF
>TRBV30|.
AWSVREGEKLF
>TRBV18|.
ASSPRDNAYNEQF
>TRBV9|TRBD1
ASSVVWDRGSGQETQY
>TRBV30|TRBD2
AWMTSGGSYEQY
>TRBV25-1|.
ASSEGGGSNNQPQH
>TRBV30|.
AWSVASTETQY
>TRBV6-1|.
ASSVAPQPQH
>TRBV4-3|TRBD1
ASSQDRDRGLSPLH
>TRBV2|.
ASKRRGMDGELF
>TRBV29-1|.
SVRAGGGETQY
>TRBV27|.
ASSLSGRGTNYGYT
>TRBV11-2|.
ASSLASGSSEAF